A single sample gave rise to the 21 T cell receptor beta chains below, sequenced in a study of cytomegalovirus exposure and HLA in healthy donors. With 60 Vbeta and 13 Jbeta primers, the PCR was carried out. Clones were sequenced by immunoSEQ multiplex PCR, and TCRdb holds only the in-frame ones, with some missing. The sample shows some 170,000 clones, roughly four fifths of them seen only once. The sequencing sample was made of PBMCs. Receptor source: a woman under 30 in good health and CMV-seronegative.

In this sample, this clone turned up a few times. V gene TRBV18 combines with J gene TRBJ2-3, with 14 bases fitting TRBD2. There are 18 residues in the CDR3. Trimming cost V 3 bases and J 1 base; bases outside gene matches: 6. Germline CDR1 reads KGHSH; CDR2 reads LQKENI. The CDR3 sequence is CASSPTSGGAGGTDTQYF. The CDR3 DNA sequence: TGTGCCAGCTCACCGACTAGCGGGGGGGCCGGCGGCACAGATACGCAGTATTTT.

The chain is built from TRBV15 and TRBJ2-1, with 9 nucleotides matching TRBD2. The ends lost 3 bases at V and 0 bases at J; junction bases unmatched: 9. The CDR3 is 18 residues long. The germline gives CDR1 LNHNV, CDR2 YYDKDF (reference sequence). DNA of the CDR3: TGTGCCACCAGCAGTCGAATTGGCGGGGGGGCCTCCTACAATGAGCAGTTCTTC. Protein: CATSSRIGGGASYNEQFF. Full variable domain (missing parts from reference TRBV15 and TRBJ2-1): DAMVIQNPRYQVTQFGKPVTLSCSQTLNHNVMYWYQQKSSQAPKLLFHYYDKDFNNEADTPDNFQSRRPNTSFCFLDIRSPGLGDTAMYLCATSSRIGGGASYNEQFFGPGTRLTVL.

This chain uses TRBV29-1 with TRBJ1-2; D gene ambiguous. V was cut by 0 bases and J by 4 bases, with 12 bases left in between. Germline V gene lookup returns CDR1 SQVTM and CDR2 ANQGSEA. The length of the CDR3 is 14 residues. This CDR3 is CSVEDPAALYGYTF. CDR3 bases: TGCAGCGTTGAAGATCCGGCAGCGCTCTATGGCTACACCTTC.

Turning to this clone: At one boundary the junction diverges from the germline segment, which might be a read error. This CDR3 is also generated by other DNA sequences in the sample. The CDR3 reads CASSFSRSKGETQYF. CDR3 in DNA: TGTGCTAGCAGCTTCTCGCGTAGCAAGGGGGAGACCCAGTACTTC. The chain links TRBV7-7 to TRBJ2-5, with a possible D match to TRBD1 (5 bases). This CDR3 is 15 amino acids long. Germline V CDR1 and CDR2: SSHAT, FNYEAQ (reference sequence).

This clone was found a few times. The chain combines TRBV5-1 with TRBJ2-7; D is perhaps TRBD1 (6 bases). Germline assignment: CDR1 SGHRS and CDR2 YFSETQ. CDR3 size: 15 residues. V lost 2 bases and J 1 base, leaving 13 bases between the germline ends. The DNA for the CDR3 is TGCGCCAGCAGCTTTTTAGGGCAGGGGTCCTACGAGCAGTACTTC. Its protein product is CASSFLGQGSYEQYF.

Only one count was recorded for this clone. V usage is TRBV5-1 and J usage is TRBJ2-7; TRBD1 agrees at 8 bases. This CDR3 has 16 residues. Germline values: CDR1 SGHRS, CDR2 YFSETQ. V lost 4 bases to trimming and J lost 6 bases; unmatched junction nucleotides: 15. CDR3 in amino acids: CASSNQGTGRGSEQYF. The CDR3 bases are TGCGCCAGCAGCAACCAGGGGACAGGCCGGGGGTCCGAGCAGTACTTC.

The chain couples TRBV7-2 to TRBJ2-3; the match to TRBD2 covers 13 bases. From germline, CDR1 is SGHTA and CDR2 FQGNSA. Trimming removed 5 bases from V and 8 bases from J; junction bases left unmatched: 4. The CDR3 totals 14 residues. The CDR3 sequence: CASSGRTSGGTQYF. In nucleotides, the CDR3 is TGTGCCAGCAGCGGGAGGACTAGCGGGGGTACGCAGTATTTT.

The chain uses TRBV29-1 and TRBJ2-1; 7 nucleotides line up with TRBD1. V lost 3 bases, J lost 1 base, and 3 bases stayed unmatched. CDR1 and CDR2 from the germline V gene are SQVTM and ANQGSEA. There are 14 residues in the CDR3. The chain's CDR3 is CSVDATGSYNEQFF. The CDR3 region has the DNA TGCAGCGTTGATGCGACAGGGTCCTACAATGAGCAGTTCTTC.

This clone was counted a few times. The V call is TRBV25-1, the J call TRBJ1-5; 9 nucleotides match TRBD1. CDR1 and CDR2 (germline): MGHDK, SYGVNS. The CDR3 is 14 residues long. V trimming: 8 bases; J trimming: 2 bases; junction bases outside the gene matches: 4. The CDR3 loop reads CASGDRAGNQPQHF. CDR3 sequence (DNA): TGTGCCAGCGGGGACAGGGCCGGCAATCAGCCCCAGCATTTT.

V gene TRBV10-2 combines with J gene TRBJ1-1; the D gene is possibly TRBD1 (6 bases). Trimming removed 3 bases at V and 5 bases at J, with 16 bases between. Germline loops: CDR1 WSHSY, CDR2 SAAADI. The CDR3 is 15 residues long. CDR3 region: CASSDGQRRGTEAFF. CDR3 coding DNA: TGCGCCAGCAGTGACGGACAGCGGAGAGGGACTGAAGCTTTCTTT.

With respect to this clone: An end of the junction does not agree with germline; a read error may underlie this. The chain recombines TRBV7-9 with TRBJ1-1; 7 nucleotides agree with TRBD1. The CDR3 loop spans 12 amino acids. Germline values: CDR1 SEHNR, CDR2 FQNEAQ (reference sequence). CDR3 protein: CSSSPTGSEAFF. The DNA for the CDR3 is TGTTCCAGCAGCCCGACAGGGTCTGAAGCTTTCTTT.

Turning to this clone: Germline and junction disagree at one end, which may indicate a read error. The chain carries TRBV11-2 and TRBJ2-7; 11 bases agree with TRBD1. The CDR3 has 16 residues. Germline assignment: CDR1 SGHAT and CDR2 FQNNGV. CDR3 protein: CASSLGGTGGAYGQYF. CDR3 in DNA: TGTGCCAGCAGCTTAGGCGGGACAGGGGGAGCCTACGGGCAGTACTTC.

This rearrangement joins TRBV6-1 to TRBJ2-5; D is ambiguous. The end of the DNA is better explained by TRBJ2-7, so the J call may be wrong. The CDR3 covers 15 residues. CDR1 and CDR2 from the germline V gene are MNHNS and SASEGT. CDR3 amino acids: CASSEFVESTYEQYF. DNA for the CDR3: TGTGCCAGCAGTGAATTTGTCGAATCGACTTACGAGCAGTACTTC.

The chain has TRBV10-1 and TRBJ2-7, with TRBD1 matching 7 bases. This CDR3 has 14 amino acids. CDR1 is WNHNN, CDR2 SYGVQD, per germline (reference sequence). The ends lost 2 bases at V and 3 bases at J; junction bases unmatched: 4. The CDR3 nucleotides read TGCGCCAGCAGTGAGAGGGACAGACTCTACGAGCAGTACTTC. As protein: CASSERDRLYEQYF.

This chain links TRBV4-1 with TRBJ1-6; no clear D gene. This CDR3 contains 17 residues. Germline V gene data show CDR1 as MGHRA and CDR2 as YSYEKL. The V and J ends lost 0 bases and 9 bases respectively, with 18 bases between them. CDR3 bases: TGCGCCAGCAGCCAAGATGTAATTAGGCCGGGAAGTTCACCCCTCCACTTT. Its protein product is CASSQDVIRPGSSPLHF.

This clone was observed once. The CDR3 nucleotides read TGTGCCATCAGAAAGACCGGGACAGGACCGTCTGAAGCTTTCTTT. Amino acid sequence: CAIRKTGTGPSEAFF. The rearrangement links TRBV10-3 to TRBJ1-1; 8 bases agree with TRBD1. This CDR3 region has 15 residues. Trimming cost V 6 bases and J 6 bases; bases outside gene matches: 12. Per germline, CDR1 ENHRY and CDR2 SYGVKD.

The V and J genes are TRBV6-6 and TRBJ2-1; TRBD2 aligns across 7 bases. Germline CDR1 is MNHNY and CDR2 is SVGAGI (reference sequence). J was trimmed by 8 bases and V by 0 bases; bases with no gene match: 7. This CDR3 has 15 amino acids. CDR3 coding DNA: TGTGCCAGCAGTTACTCTGGCGGGAGCGGGCATGAGCAGTTCTTC. Encoded protein: CASSYSGGSGHEQFF.

The V call is TRBV7-9, the J call TRBJ2-1; D unclear. In germline, CDR1 is SEHNR, CDR2 FQNEAQ (reference sequence). V lost 1 base and J lost 9, with 7 bases in between. This CDR3 spans 12 amino acids. This chain's CDR3 is CASSLGGSEQFF. The CDR3 region has the DNA TGTGCCAGCAGCTTAGGAGGTTCTGAGCAGTTCTTC.

V usage is TRBV28 and J usage is TRBJ2-7; 11 bases line up with TRBD1. Germline CDR1 and CDR2: MDHEN and SYDVKM. V shed 2 bases, J shed 2 bases, and the junction held 2 bases outside the gene matches. The CDR3 length is 15 residues. CDR3 DNA sequence: TGTGCCAGCAGTTTAGGGACAGGGGGAACCTACGAGCAGTACTTC. Its protein product is CASSLGTGGTYEQYF.

The V and J genes are TRBV11-2 and TRBJ1-1; D unclear. Germline-derived CDR1 and CDR2 are SGHAT and FQNNGV. The CDR3 is made up of 14 amino acids. V dropped 1 base and J dropped 1 base, with 7 bases sitting between them. CDR3 protein: CASSLASGNTEAFF. In DNA form, the CDR3 reads TGTGCCAGCAGCTTAGCCTCAGGGAACACTGAAGCTTTCTTT.

The chain carries TRBV5-1 and TRBJ1-4; D is possibly TRBD1 (6 bases). CDR1 is SGHRS and CDR2 is YFSETQ in the germline V gene. The length of the CDR3 is 14 residues. V was trimmed by 4 bases and J by 8 bases, leaving 15 bases between them. In DNA, the CDR3 is TGCGCCAGCAGCAGATCAGGGGCCGGAGAAAAACTGTTTTTT. Protein: CASSRSGAGEKLFF. The variable domain in full, completed from reference TRBV5-1 and TRBJ1-4, reads KAGVTQTPRYLIKTRGQQVTLSCSPISGHRSVSWYQQTPGQGLQFLFEYFSETQRNKGNFPGRFSGRQFSNSRSEMNVSTLELGDSALYLCASSRSGAGEKLFFGSGTQLSVL.